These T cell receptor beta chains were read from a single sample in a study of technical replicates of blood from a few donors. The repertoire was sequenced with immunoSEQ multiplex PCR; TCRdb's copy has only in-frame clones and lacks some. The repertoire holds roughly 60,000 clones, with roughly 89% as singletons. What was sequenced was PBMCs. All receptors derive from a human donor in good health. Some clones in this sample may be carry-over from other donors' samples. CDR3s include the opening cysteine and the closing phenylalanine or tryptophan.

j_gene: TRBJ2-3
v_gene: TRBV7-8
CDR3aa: CASRPTSGVSTDTQYF

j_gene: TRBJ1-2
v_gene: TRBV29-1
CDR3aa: CSVQGEVYGYTF

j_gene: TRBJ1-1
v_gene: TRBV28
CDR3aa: CAIGTANTEAFF

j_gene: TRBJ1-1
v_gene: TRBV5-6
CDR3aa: CASSFGQGGSTEAFF

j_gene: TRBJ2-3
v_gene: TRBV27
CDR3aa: CASISPGDTQYF

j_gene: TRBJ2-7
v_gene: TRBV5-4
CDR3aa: CASSFNRLTYEQYF

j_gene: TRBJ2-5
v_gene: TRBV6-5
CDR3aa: CASSYPSGSGQETQYF

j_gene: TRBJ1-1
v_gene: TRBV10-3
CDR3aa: CAIRGSDRPLGTEAFF

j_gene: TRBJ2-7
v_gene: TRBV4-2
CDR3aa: CASSQEGGTGFSYEQYF

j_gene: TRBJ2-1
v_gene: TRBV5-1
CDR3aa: CASSGPDFGGQFF

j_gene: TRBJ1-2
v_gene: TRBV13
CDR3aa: CASSLGSGTGGRGYTF

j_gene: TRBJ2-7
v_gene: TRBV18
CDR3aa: CASSPLDRGNEQYF

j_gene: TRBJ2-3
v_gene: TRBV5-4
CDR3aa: CASSTWRVKTTDTQYF

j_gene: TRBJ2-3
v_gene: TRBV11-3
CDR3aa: CASSSGDYFEDTQYF

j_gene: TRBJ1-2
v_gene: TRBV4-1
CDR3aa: CASSRDRGWGNYGYTF

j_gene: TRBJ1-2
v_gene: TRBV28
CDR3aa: CASSFAGSGYTF

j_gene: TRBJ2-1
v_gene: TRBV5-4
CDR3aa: CASSGLAGVNYNEQFF

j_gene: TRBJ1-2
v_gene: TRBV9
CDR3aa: CASSVAQDSTYGYTF